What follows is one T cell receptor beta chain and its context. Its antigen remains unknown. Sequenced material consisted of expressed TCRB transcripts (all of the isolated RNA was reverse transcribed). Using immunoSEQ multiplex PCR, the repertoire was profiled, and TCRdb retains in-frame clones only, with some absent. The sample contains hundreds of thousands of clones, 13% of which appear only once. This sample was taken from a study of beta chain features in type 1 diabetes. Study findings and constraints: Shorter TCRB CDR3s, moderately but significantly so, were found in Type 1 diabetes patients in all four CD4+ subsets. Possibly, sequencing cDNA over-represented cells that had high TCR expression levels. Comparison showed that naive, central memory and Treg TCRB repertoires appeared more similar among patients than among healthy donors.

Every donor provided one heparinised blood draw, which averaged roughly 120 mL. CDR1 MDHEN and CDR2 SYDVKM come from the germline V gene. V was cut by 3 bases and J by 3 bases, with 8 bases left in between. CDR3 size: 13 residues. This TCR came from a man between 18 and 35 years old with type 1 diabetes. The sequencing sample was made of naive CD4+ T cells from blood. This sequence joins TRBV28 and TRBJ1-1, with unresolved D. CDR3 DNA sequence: TGTGCCAGCAGTTTTCAGATGGACACTGAAGCTTTCTTT. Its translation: CASSFQMDTEAFF.